These 18 T cell receptor beta chains came from one sample sequenced in a study of T cell repertoires in cytomegalovirus infection. Using its own MiXCR run on the reads, TCRdb lists one record per CDR3 protein. Counted here are 110,000 or so distinct CDR3 sequences, roughly 30% occurring once; the ten biggest clones make up about three quarters. For these TCRs, the target antigens are not known. The input for sequencing was CD8+ T cells from cultured PBMCs, taken from culture after CMV antigen stimulation. The origin of the receptors is a human donor in good health (CMV status not recorded). Some clones in this sample may be carry-over from other donors' samples.

This clonotype was picked up a small number of times. The chain uses TRBV7-9 and TRBJ2-3; 7 bases align to TRBD2. After removal of 5 bases from V and 12 bases from J, the junction contained 11 bases not matched to a gene. This CDR3 is 13 amino acids long. CDR1 and CDR2 from the germline V gene are SEHNR and FQNEAQ (reference sequence). The CDR3 spells CASSPAAGKLQYF. The CDR3 nucleotides read TGTGCCAGCAGCCCGGCAGCGGGGAAATTACAGTATTTT.

There are many counts of this clonotype. This chain connects TRBV7-8 to TRBJ2-7; 10 nucleotides agree with TRBD1. The germline gives CDR1 SGHVS, CDR2 FQNEAQ. The length of the CDR3 is 16 residues. Trimming removed 1 base from V and 5 bases from J; junction bases left unmatched: 8. CDR3 bases: TGTGCCAGCAGCTTAGTAGGACAGGGGGGTCGCCACGAGCAGTACTTC. This encodes CASSLVGQGGRHEQYF.

This clonotype has ten or more counts. The J gene is TRBJ2-1, the V gene TRBV7-2, with D uncertain. Trimming pared 1 base from V and 7 bases from J, leaving 5 bases between. Germline CDR1 SGHTA, CDR2 FQGNSA. The CDR3 is 12 amino acids. CDR3 sequence reads: CASSLVWNEQFF. CDR3 coding DNA: TGTGCCAGCAGCTTAGTGTGGAATGAGCAGTTCTTC. Together with reference TRBV7-2 and TRBJ2-1, the CDR3 gives the full variable domain: GAGVSQSPSNKVTEKGKDVELRCDPISGHTALYWYRQSLGQGLEFLIYFQGNSAPDKSGLPSDRFSAERTGGSVSTLTIQRTQQEDSAVYLCASSLVWNEQFFGPGTRLTVL.

There are a few counts of this clonotype. The rearrangement uses TRBV27 and TRBJ2-7; no reliable D call. Per the germline V gene, CDR1 is MNHEY and CDR2 is SMNVEV (reference sequence). CDR3 length: 12 amino acids. The V end was cut by 4 bases, the J end by 1 base, with 5 bases between. CDR3 sequence reads: CASSSTSYEQYF. The CDR3 DNA follows: TGTGCCAGCAGTTCGACTTCCTACGAGCAGTACTTC.

This clonotype was seen repeatedly, ten times or more. The V and J genes are TRBV27 and TRBJ1-4, with 8 positions matching TRBD1. This CDR3 region has 14 residues. Germline values: CDR1 MNHEY, CDR2 SMNVEV (reference sequence). V was pared by 6 bases and J by 8 bases, with 8 bases of the junction left unmatched. The DNA of the CDR3 is TGTGCCAGCAGCCTCCAGGGGGCGGAAGAAAAACTGTTTTTT. Translation gives CASSLQGAEEKLFF. Using reference TRBV27 and TRBJ1-4 for the parts outside the CDR3, the full variable domain is EAQVTQNPRYLITVTGKKLTVTCSQNMNHEYMSWYRQDPGLGLRQIYYSMNVEVTDKGDVPEGYKVSRKEKRNFPLILESPSPNQTSLYFCASSLQGAEEKLFFGSGTQLSVL.

This clonotype has more than one count but fewer than ten. The V and J genes are TRBV5-1 and TRBJ1-2; D unclear. CDR3 length: 14 residues. Trimming took off 1 base at V and 7 bases at J, with 14 bases between the two ends. Per germline, CDR1 SGHRS and CDR2 YFSETQ. This chain's CDR3 is CASSLTEYSPGYTF. For the CDR3, the DNA is TGCGCCAGCAGCTTGACAGAGTATTCCCCTGGCTACACCTTC.

This clonotype was seen a few times. The chain links TRBV19 to TRBJ1-5, with 8 bases lining up with TRBD1. CDR3 length: 13 amino acids. Germline V lookup: CDR1 LNHDA, CDR2 SQIVND (reference sequence). Trimming removed 5 bases from V and 6 bases from J; junction bases left unmatched: 3. CDR3 coding DNA: TGTGCCAGTAGTGGGACAGGCGGTCAGCCCCAGCATTTT. Protein: CASSGTGGQPQHF.

In this sample, this clonotype turned up many times. The rearrangement joins TRBV24-1 to TRBJ2-3; D call uncertain. V dropped 2 bases and J dropped 2 bases, with 7 bases sitting between them. Germline CDR1 reads KGHDR; CDR2 reads SFDVKD. The CDR3 is made up of 14 amino acids. This CDR3 reads CATSDYPYTDTQYF. DNA of the CDR3: TGTGCCACCAGTGATTATCCGTACACAGATACGCAGTATTTT.

The chain uses TRBV5-4 and TRBJ2-1, with a weak D call TRBD2 (6 bases). Trimming cost V 4 bases and J 4 bases, with 12 bases left between them. This CDR3 comprises 14 residues. The germline CDR1 and CDR2 sequences are SGHNT and YYREEE (reference sequence). The CDR3 DNA reads TGTGCCAGCAGCCGCGGGACCACTTACAATGAGCAGTTCTTC. This sequence encodes CASSRGTTYNEQFF.

Turning to this clonotype: One base away lies a much larger clone, so this may be a sequencing read error. The V gene is TRBV7-6, the J gene TRBJ2-1; D could derive from TRBD1 or TRBD2 (5 bases each). CDR1 SGHVS and CDR2 FNYEAQ come from the germline V gene. This CDR3 has 16 amino acids. CDR3 amino acids: CASSPPTGALYNEQIF. CDR3 nucleotide sequence: TGTGCCAGCAGCCCGCCTACCGGGGCTTTGTACAATGAGCAGATCTTC.

V gene TRBV19 combines with J gene TRBJ1-1; D remains ambiguous. The CDR3 is made up of 14 amino acids. Germline V gene lookup returns CDR1 LNHDA and CDR2 SQIVND (reference sequence). V lost 5 bases and J lost 5, with 15 bases in between. CDR3 in amino acids: CASSHGSGRTEAFF. In DNA form, the CDR3 reads TGTGCCAGTAGTCACGGTTCGGGGAGGACTGAAGCTTTCTTT.

The chain links TRBV6-5 to TRBJ2-1; perhaps D is TRBD1 or TRBD2 (6 bases each). This CDR3 has 13 residues. V lost 9 bases and J lost 6, with 15 bases in between. Germline CDR1 is MNHEY and CDR2 is SVGAGI. CDR3 in amino acids: CASQGGTSNEQFF. Written as DNA, the CDR3 is TGTGCCAGTCAGGGCGGGACAAGCAATGAGCAGTTCTTC.

This clonotype turned up a few times. The chain uses TRBV20-1 and TRBJ1-5, with D perhaps matching TRBD1 (5 bases). Trimming pared 3 bases from V and 3 bases from J, leaving 15 bases between. Germline V CDR1 and CDR2: DFQATT, SNEGSKA (reference sequence). The CDR3 is made up of 15 amino acids. The CDR3 protein is CSASGAGRDNQPQHF. The CDR3 DNA sequence: TGCAGTGCTAGTGGTGCCGGCAGGGACAATCAGCCCCAGCATTTT.

This clonotype was seen ten or more times. The V call is TRBV6-5, the J call TRBJ1-1; D perhaps matches TRBD1 (5 bases). The CDR3 covers 13 residues. V lost 2 bases and J 5 bases, leaving 9 bases between the germline ends. In germline, CDR1 is MNHEY, CDR2 SVGAGI. In DNA, the CDR3 is TGTGCCAGCAGTTACGGGGGTGGGACTGAAGCTTTCTTT. Protein sequence: CASSYGGGTEAFF.

The table lists this clonotype with many counts. The chain has TRBV7-6 and TRBJ2-7, with 9 bases aligning to TRBD2. Germline lookup yields CDR1 SGHVS and CDR2 FNYEAQ. The length of the CDR3 is 14 residues. Trimming took 2 bases from V and 2 from J; bases not matched to a gene: 1. CDR3 in DNA: TGTGCCAGCAGCTTAATAGCGGGGGCCTACGAGCAGTACTTC. This gives the protein CASSLIAGAYEQYF.

This clonotype appeared many times. This chain joins TRBV6-1 and TRBJ2-1, with D uncertain. This CDR3 spans 15 amino acids. Trimming removed 0 bases at V and 0 bases at J, with 6 bases between. The V gene's germline CDR1 is MNHNS and CDR2 SASEGT. CDR3 coding DNA: TGTGCCAGCAGTGAAGCGTGGGTCTCCTACAATGAGCAGTTCTTC. Its protein is CASSEAWVSYNEQFF.

This clonotype was counted a few times. The rearrangement links TRBV7-3 to TRBJ1-5; D unclear. The CDR3 is 12 residues long. The V gene's germline CDR1 is SGHTA and CDR2 FQGTGA. Deletions cut 0 bases from V and 11 bases from J, with 8 bases between. The CDR3 DNA reads TGTGCCAGCAGCTTAACCGGAGCGACCCAGCATTTT. Its protein product is CASSLTGATQHF. The variable domain in full, with the rest retrieved from reference TRBV7-3 and TRBJ1-5, is GAGVSQTPSNKVTEKGKYVELRCDPISGHTALYWYRQSLGQGPEFLIYFQGTGAADDSGLPNDRFFAVRPEGSVSTLKIQRTERGDSAVYLCASSLTGATQHFGDGTRLSIL.

The chain combines TRBV19 with TRBJ1-1; D might be TRBD1 (5 bases). Deletions cut 7 bases from V and 5 bases from J, with 17 bases between. The germline V gene has CDR1 LNHDA and CDR2 SQIVND (reference sequence). The CDR3 runs 14 residues. The CDR3 reads CASTLGPPGTEAFF. CDR3 DNA sequence: TGTGCCAGTACCCTGGGACCTCCGGGGACTGAAGCTTTCTTT.